The rows below give T cell receptor beta chains drawn from one sample of a study of vaccination effects on CD4 cells after COVID-19. Their antigens are not known. The table came from immunoSEQ multiplex PCR; TCRdb's copy has only in-frame clones and leaves some out. This table has about 37,000 clones, 65% to 75% appearing once. The sequencing here drew on CD4+ T cells from PBMCs cultured without peptide, taken before COVID-19 vaccination. These receptors were collected from a human donor who received a COVID-19 vaccine. The CDR3 runs from the conserved cysteine through the conserved F or W. The D gene is left open where the match is weak. Only some rows state a clone size, as once, few, many or a class for expanded clones.

TRBJ2-7	TRBD1	few	TRBV28	CATKRSAGTGGYEQYF	TGTGCCACCAAGAGGAGCGCCGGGACAGGGGGCTACGAGCAGTACTTC
TRBJ1-1	.	.	TRBV5-1	CASSFSIWTGTEAFF	TGCGCCAGCAGCTTTTCAATCTGGACTGGCACTGAAGCTTTCTTT
TRBJ2-7	.	.	TRBV18	CASSPGTDRVDSYEQYF	TGTGCCAGCTCACCAGGGACTGACAGGGTGGACTCCTACGAGCAGTACTTC
TRBJ1-5	TRBD1	.	TRBV25-1	CASSATGGNQPQHF	TGTGCCAGCAGTGCTACAGGGGGCAATCAGCCCCAGCATTTT
TRBJ2-7	.	.	TRBV19	CASSIRQAYEQYF	TGTGCCAGTAGTATACGCCAGGCCTACGAGCAGTACTTC
TRBJ2-5	TRBD2	.	TRBV9	CASSAGGLAGSETQYF	TGTGCCAGCAGCGCGGGGGGACTAGCGGGGTCGGAGACCCAGTACTTC
TRBJ1-1	.	.	TRBV10-3	CAISLAPGNTEAFF	TGTGCCATCAGCCTTGCCCCGGGGAACACTGAAGCTTTCTTT
TRBJ2-3	.	.	TRBV5-1	CASSRWGDTQYF	TGCGCCAGCAGCAGGTGGGGGGATACGCAGTATTTT
TRBJ2-2	TRBD2	.	TRBV11-3	CASSLDGGASGELFF	TGTGCCAGCAGCTTAGACGGGGGGGCCTCCGGGGAGCTGTTTTTT
TRBJ2-7	TRBD2	.	TRBV6-2/TRBV6-3	CASSYPVIAGNSYEQYF	TGTGCCAGCAGTTACCCCGTCATAGCGGGAAACTCCTACGAGCAGTACTTC
TRBJ2-3	.	.	TRBV9	CASSAGSFSRDTQYF	TGTGCCAGCAGCGCAGGGAGTTTCTCCAGAGATACGCAGTATTTT
TRBJ2-1	.	.	TRBV9	CASSVGGATYNEQFF	TGTGCCAGCAGCGTAGGCGGGGCCACCTACAATGAGCAGTTCTTC
TRBJ2-3	.	.	TRBV4-2	CASSQGADPDTQYF	TGTGCCAGCAGCCAGGGCGCGGACCCAGATACGCAGTATTTT
TRBJ2-1	TRBD2	.	TRBV29-1	CSVSGRYNEQFF	TGCAGCGTAAGCGGGAGGTACAATGAGCAGTTCTTC
TRBJ1-4	TRBD1	.	TRBV6-5	CASRATGDNEKLFF	TGTGCCAGCAGGGCCACAGGGGATAATGAAAAACTGTTTTTT
TRBJ2-2	TRBD2	.	TRBV5-1	CASSFYGEGTGELFF	TGCGCCAGCAGCTTTTACGGGGAGGGCACCGGGGAGCTGTTTTTT